This T cell receptor beta chain was captured in a study of liver allograft versus peripheral blood T cells. At the level of the study: Recipients' peripheral blood supplied the T cell receptor repertoires against which those in transplanted livers were compared. Study-wide findings and caveats: Liver allograft T cell receptor repertoires were reported to differ from peripheral blood repertoires.

This clonotype was observed a handful of times. Antigen: not known. Using its own MiXCR run on the reads, TCRdb lists one record per CDR3 protein. This table has 2,000 or so distinct CDR3 sequences, around a sixth appearing once. The receptor was isolated from a human patient who had a liver transplant. T cells may partly derive from the graft donor.

The CDR3 protein is CASSYRQGTNYGYTF. The DNA of the CDR3 is TGTGCCAGCAGCTACCGACAGGGGACTAACTATGGCTACACCTTC. J is TRBJ1-2 and V is TRBV11-2, with TRBD1 identical over 8 bases. Trimming took 4 bases from V and 0 from J; bases not matched to a gene: 4. CDR3 length: 15 residues. Germline assignment: CDR1 SGHAT and CDR2 FQNNGV.